This record concerns one TCR beta chain sequence. This clonotype was seen only a few times. It has no known antigen specificity. Base-call qualities are not available, and no considerably larger clone is one nucleotide away. The sample comes from a study of identical twins (dated by TCRdb to 2015 to 2016). About the full investigation: To test whether fetal clonotypes persist, this study deep-sequenced TCR alpha and beta repertoires from monozygotic twins, from unrelated adults of various ages, and from cord blood. To rule out contamination, replicate twin experiments were performed at different times with different library preparation protocols.

What the work shows at the level of the full study, not this receptor alone: Out-of-frame TCR alpha sequences shared between twins showed an excess of low generation-probability sequences compared with coincidental sharing between unrelated individuals. Because the same donors could not be followed over many years, the conclusions relied on cross-sectional statistical analysis. Abundant cord blood beta clonotypes carried fewer insertions; young adult naive repertoires showed a weaker similar trend, while memory repertoires showed none. Invariant T cells such as MAIT and iNKT could partly confound zero-insertion analyses, though diverse VJ usage argued against this for most clonotypes. A weaker excess of twin sharing was found in beta out-of-frame sequences because the signal-to-noise ratio was lowered by fewer shared sequences. In monozygotic twins, out-of-frame TCR alpha sharing was systematically underestimated by recombination models, although the models agreed with sharing between unrelated individuals.

V was cut back by 1 base and J by 1 base, leaving a gap of 7 bases between them. CDR1 and CDR2 are read off the germline V gene as SGHTA and FQGTGA. The CDR3 numbers 15 residues from cysteine through phenylalanine. Just the 45-base CDR3 DNA is kept, in frame starting at base 1. The library came from 5' RACE. Instrument used: Illumina HiSeq 2000. Template switching introduced a universal primer binding site; the final cDNA contained a unique molecular identifier, enabling accurate counting of TCR cDNA molecules. Specific primers in the conserved constant-segment region were used to synthesize first-strand cDNA for TCR alpha and beta chains. Each cDNA library was double barcoded, with a SMART-Mk sample barcode plus Illumina barcodes, to control for contamination. TruSeq adapter sequences and Illumina sample barcodes were added in two successive PCR steps. TCR alpha and beta cDNA libraries were sequenced on the Illumina HiSeq platform with custom primers. The authors' pipeline ran thus. Raw reads were processed with MiGEC to extract unique molecular identifiers, and MiXCR was used to determine CDR3 positions. For each individual, recombination models were inferred using an EM algorithm with the repgenHMM and IGoR tools. Shared clonotype analysis was performed with the tcR package in R, normalizing sharing by the product of cloneset sizes. To study raw recombination free of thymic and clonal selection effects, out-of-frame nonproductive sequences were analyzed. Using fastp trimming at Q25 and MiXCR clonotype assembly, TCRdb reanalyzed the public sequencing data and kept in-frame beta chains. Every distinct CDR3 protein forms one entry, paired with its most common genes and DNA. The V and J calls here are based on TCRdb, not the publication. The sample table records hundreds of thousands of distinct CDR3 sequences; about 20% of these occur just once. The top ten constitute 4.3% of the sample.

Only healthy Caucasian donors were included. The twin cohort consisted of three pairs of female monozygotic twins, all aged about 18 to 30 years. The RNA used for TCR libraries was isolated from peripheral blood mononuclear cells. Another study also made use of these data, one on T cells expressing NK-cell markers. As noted in the second study: TCR beta-chain repertoires were profiled in sorted CD3+CD56+NKG2C+, CD3+CD56+NKG2C- and CD3+CD56-NKG2C+ T-cell subsets from several donors. Seven of the eight sequenced donors were HCMV-seropositive and one was HCMV-seronegative. In several experiments an anti-gammadeltaTCR antibody was added to restrict sorting to alphabetaTCR-expressing T cells. In six donors, the dominant CD3+CD56+NKG2C+ clonotypes ranked among the top 10 CD8+ clonotypes, making up about 1.0-8% of CD8+ T cells. Those dominant clonotypes were again the most abundant among CD3+CD56-NKG2C+ cells in a handful of donors, at roughly 25-65%. Whether the expanded NKG2C-expressing T cell clones were specific for HCMV antigens was left unclear. All eight donors whose samples were sequenced were randomly selected healthy volunteers, three of them men and five women. To determine HCMV serostatus, a commercial ELISA kit was used to detect HCMV-specific IgG in serum. For about 6 donors, bulk peripheral blood T-cell repertoires were additionally sequenced from unsorted PBMC. MIGEC handled demultiplexing of the reads and grouping by UMI, while MiTCR was used to assemble and quantify clonotypes. To exclude erroneous sequences, only TCR cDNA sequences supported by at least two reads were retained. Downstream repertoire analysis used the tcR package, and clonotypes were matched across fractions by CDR3 nucleotide sequence plus V segment. VDJmatch was used to annotate antigen specificity against VDJdb, with one amino acid substitution in CDR3 allowed.

The rearrangement joined TRBV7-3 to TRBJ2-2, with the D gene uncertain. The material sequenced was PBMCs. This receptor was identified in a woman younger than 30 in good health. Read as DNA, the sequence is TGTGCCAGCAGCTTAAAGACCCTGAACACCGGGGAGCTGTTTTTT. This codes for CASSLKTLNTGELFF.